This passage covers 20 T cell receptor beta chains from one sample sequenced in a study of T cell clonality in common variable immunodeficiency. Points from the study as a whole: Fewer deletions and N-nucleotide insertions were reportedly seen in common variable immunodeficiency TCR beta sequences.

For these receptors, no antigen is known. Profiled with immunoSEQ multiplex PCR; TCRdb holds only in-frame clones, not every one. Listed for the sample are 15,000 to 20,000 clones, none seen a single time. The sequenced sample consisted of peripheral blood mononuclear cells. These receptors were obtained from a human donor with common variable immunodeficiency.

This clone came up a few times. CDR3 DNA, as far as it was read: TGTGCCAGCAGCTTTGACTGGGACTCG. As protein: CASSFDWDS. In full, the CDR3 is CASSFDWDSLFF. The chain joins TRBV7-9 to TRBJ2-2; tentatively, D is TRBD2 (6 bases). The CDR3 goes on 3 residues after the read ends, and that part is filled in from the germline J gene. The CDR3 length is 12 residues. Germline lookup yields CDR1 SEHNR and CDR2 FQNEAQ (reference sequence). The variable domain in full, completed from reference TRBV7-9 and TRBJ2-2, reads DTGVSQNPRHKITKRGQNVTFRCDPISEHNRLYWYRQTLGQGPEFLTYFQNEAQLEKSRLLSDRFSAERPKGSFSTLEIQRTEQGDSAMYLCASSFDWDSLFFGEGSRLTVL.

This clone was counted between two and nine times. Read data end 3 residues before the CDR3 end; the end is taken from the germline J gene. The V call is TRBV6-2 or TRBV6-3, the J call TRBJ2-2; 8 bases agree with TRBD1. CDR3 length: 16 amino acids. Germline V lookup: CDR1 MNHEY, CDR2 SVGEGT. The CDR3: CASSYATDRGGEKLFF. CDR3 DNA, as far as it was read: TGTGCCAGCAGTTACGCTACCGACAGGGGTGGTGAAAAG.

Turning to this clone: The read gets to within 3 residues of the CDR3 end, and the germline J gene fills in the rest. The chain couples TRBV30 to TRBJ2-3; TRBD1 aligns across 8 bases. Trimming removed 2 bases from V and 0 bases from J; junction bases left unmatched: 4. The CDR3 contains 15 residues. Germline CDR1 and CDR2: GTSNPN and SVGIG (reference sequence). The CDR3: CAWSPGQVSTDTQYF. CDR3 DNA (partial): TGTGCCTGGAGTCCGGGACAGGTTAGCACAGATACG.

This clone was observed a handful of times. The read halts 3 residues ahead of the CDR3 end, with the missing end drawn from the germline J gene. V is TRBV7-2 and J is TRBJ2-1; D call uncertain. CDR1 and CDR2 (germline): SGHTA, FQGNSA. The CDR3 is 13 amino acids. V lost 1 base to trimming and J lost 7 bases, with 8 bases between them. This chain's CDR3 is CASSLVAGNEQFF. The sequenced CDR3 bases are TGTGCCAGCAGCTTAGTAGCCGGGAATGAG.

This clone has ten or more counts. The CDR3 end is not reached by the read, which stops 3 residues before it; the germline J gene fills it in. The chain carries TRBV5-1 and TRBJ2-3, with D maybe TRBD2 (6 bases). The CDR3 is 14 amino acids. Trimming pared 0 bases from V and 5 bases from J, leaving 10 bases between. From germline, CDR1 is SGHRS and CDR2 YFSETQ. The part of the CDR3 DNA that was read is TGCGCCAGCAGCTTGGATGGGCGGGGAGATACG. Protein product: CASSLDGRGDT. The complete CDR3 sequence is CASSLDGRGDTQYF. The full variable domain, completed using reference TRBV5-1 and TRBJ2-3, is KAGVTQTPRYLIKTRGQQVTLSCSPISGHRSVSWYQQTPGQGLQFLFEYFSETQRNKGNFPGRFSGRQFSNSRSEMNVSTLELGDSALYLCASSLDGRGDTQYFGPGTRLTVL.

This clone has just a few counts. The read halts 3 residues ahead of the CDR3 end, with the missing end drawn from the germline J gene. V usage is TRBV18 and J usage is TRBJ1-5; TRBD1 aligns across 7 bases. CDR1 is KGHSH, CDR2 LQKENI, per germline. The CDR3 consists of 13 residues. The V and J ends lost 4 bases and 5 bases, in that order; junction bases with no gene match: 2. The CDR3 protein is CASSLGQDQPQHF. The CDR3 DNA, read in part, is TGTGCCAGCTCACTCGGACAGGATCAGCCC.

In the case of this clone: From the germline J gene comes the end of the CDR3, since the read stops 3 residues before it. The chain combines TRBV19 with TRBJ1-5; D is unclear. Trimming took 5 bases from V and 0 from J, leaving 17 bases between them. The germline V gene encodes CDR1 LNHDA and CDR2 SQIVND (reference sequence). The CDR3 extends over 17 amino acids. CDR3 region: CASSPSLWQYSNQPQHF. The covered CDR3 bases are TGTGCCAGTAGTCCTTCGTTGTGGCAGTATAGCAATCAGCCC.

This clone has just a few counts. The missing CDR3 end, 3 residues past where the read stops, is filled in from the germline J gene. V and J are TRBV5-1 and TRBJ1-2, with TRBD1 matching 7 bases. Germline V gene lookup returns CDR1 SGHRS and CDR2 YFSETQ. CDR3 size: 15 residues. Trimming removed 3 bases from V and 3 bases from J; junction bases left unmatched: 8. CDR3 DNA (partial): TGCGCCAGCAGCTCTGGGTCAGGGGGATACTATGGC. This gives the protein CASSSGSGGYYG. The full CDR3 reads CASSSGSGGYYGYTF.

This clone is labeled medium-sized (0.01 to 0.1%). Read sequence stops 3 residues before the CDR3 end, and the germline J gene provides the missing end. The V gene is TRBV3-1 (or the pseudogene TRBV3-2), the J gene TRBJ1-4; TRBD1 agrees at 8 bases. The V and J ends lost 3 bases and 7 bases, in that order; junction bases with no gene match: 10. CDR1 is LGHDT, CDR2 YNNKEL, per germline (reference sequence). The CDR3 has 16 amino acids. Incomplete CDR3 DNA: TGTGCCAGCAGCCAGTTACAGGGGGAGGGTCGTGAAAAA. Translating gives CASSQLQGEGREK. The complete CDR3 reads CASSQLQGEGREKLFF.

This clone showed up just a few times. From the germline J gene comes the end of the CDR3, since the read stops 3 residues before it. V and J are TRBV19 and TRBJ2-3; D possibly corresponds to TRBD1 (5 bases). There are 11 residues in the CDR3. V gave up 5 bases and J gave up 8 bases, with 8 bases separating them. From germline, CDR1 is LNHDA and CDR2 SQIVND (reference sequence). The CDR3 sequence is CASSSGFTQYF. CDR3 DNA, as far as it was read: TGTGCCAGTAGTTCAGGGTTTACG.

This clone was counted only a few times. The read ends 3 residues early relative to the CDR3; the germline J gene fills the gap. The rearrangement uses TRBV7-3 and TRBJ1-4, with D possibly TRBD1 on 6 matching bases. The CDR3 extends over 13 amino acids. V shed 4 bases and J shed 8 bases, with 11 bases lying between them. From germline, CDR1 is SGHTA and CDR2 FQGTGA. The CDR3 protein is CASSSSQGEKLFF. The part of the CDR3 DNA that was read is TGTGCCAGCAGCTCCTCTCAGGGGGAAAAA.

As regards this clone: The CDR3 end is not reached by the read, which stops 3 residues before it; the germline J gene fills it in. This rearrangement joins TRBV2 to TRBJ1-5; 8 positions agree with TRBD1. Trimming cost V 5 bases and J 7 bases; bases outside gene matches: 13. The CDR3 has 16 residues. CDR1 and CDR2 (germline): SNHLY, FYNNEI. This CDR3 reads CASSPNPAGGFQPQHF. The sequenced CDR3 bases are TGTGCCAGCAGTCCCAACCCAGCAGGGGGCTTCCAGCCC.

Of note for this clone: The CDR3 extends 3 residues past the end of the read, so its final part is completed from the germline J gene. This chain connects TRBV20-1 to TRBJ1-1; 8 positions agree with TRBD1. CDR3 length: 12 amino acids. V was clipped by 3 bases and J by 7 bases; unmatched bases: 4. Germline assignment: CDR1 DFQATT and CDR2 SNEGSKA (reference sequence). The sequenced CDR3 bases are TGCAGTGCTAGTCTACAGGGGGTTGAA. Translating it yields CSASLQGVE. From start to end, the CDR3 is CSASLQGVEAFF.

In this sample, this clone turned up many times. The sequence runs out 3 residues before the end of the CDR3; the remainder is reconstructed from the germline J gene. The chain links TRBV6-8 to TRBJ2-7, with 13 bases fitting TRBD2. The trim removed 6 bases at V and 5 bases at J, leaving 13 bases unmatched. The CDR3 runs to 17 residues. The germline V gene encodes CDR1 MNHGY and CDR2 SAAAGT. CDR3: CASSRQTSGGASDEQYF. CDR3 bases read: TGTGCCAGCAGCCGACAAACTAGCGGGGGGGCTTCGGACGAG.

With regard to this clone: Sequencing ends 3 residues short of the CDR3 end; the germline J gene provides the rest. This rearrangement joins TRBV7-6 to TRBJ1-4, with 7 bases matching TRBD1. In germline, CDR1 is SGHVS, CDR2 FNYEAQ. V trimming: 5 bases; J trimming: 5 bases; junction bases outside the gene matches: 14. There are 17 residues in the CDR3. The CDR3 DNA, read in part, is TGTGCCAGCAGCCCCCGGGACAGCTTGGGATACAATGAAAAA. This sequence encodes CASSPRDSLGYNEK. The CDR3 as a whole reads CASSPRDSLGYNEKLFF.

In regard to this clone: The sequenced fragment ends 3 residues before the CDR3 boundary, so the rest is inferred from the germline J gene. The chain joins TRBV7-9 to TRBJ2-3; perhaps TRBD1 as D (6 bases). The CDR3 runs 14 residues. Germline assignment: CDR1 SEHNR and CDR2 FQNEAQ (reference sequence). Trimming stripped 3 bases from V and 3 bases from J, with 10 bases between. The CDR3 is CASSLTGGTDTQYF. The covered CDR3 bases are TGTGCCAGCAGCTTGACAGGCGGGACAGATACG.

This clone was seen only a few times. The read terminates 3 residues ahead of where the CDR3 ends, so the germline J gene completes it. The chain has TRBV18 and TRBJ1-1, with TRBD1 as a possible D gene (6 bases). V dropped 4 bases and J dropped 4 bases, with 13 bases sitting between them. The germline V gene encodes CDR1 KGHSH and CDR2 LQKENI. The CDR3 contains 14 residues. The part of the CDR3 DNA that was read is TGTGCCAGCTCACTGTCAGGGGTACGCACTGAA. Translating it yields CASSLSGVRTE. The entire CDR3 sequence reads CASSLSGVRTEAFF.

For this clone: The read gets to within 3 residues of the CDR3 end, and the germline J gene fills in the rest. The chain has TRBV7-8 and TRBJ2-7, with a tentative D call TRBD2 (6 bases). The CDR3 has 14 residues. Looked up from germline, CDR1 is SGHVS and CDR2 is FQNEAQ. Between the trimmed V and J ends, which lost 1 base and 3 bases, there was a span of 10 bases. CDR3 DNA, as far as it was read: TGTGCCAGCAGCTTAGTGGAGGGGCGCTACGAG. Translation gives CASSLVEGRYE. The CDR3 in full is CASSLVEGRYEQYF. Drawing the rest from reference TRBV7-8 and TRBJ2-7, the complete variable domain is GAGVSQSPRYKVAKRGQDVALRCDPISGHVSLFWYQQALGQGPEFLTYFQNEAQLDKSGLPSDRFFAERPEGSVSTLKIQRTQQEDSAVYLCASSLVEGRYEQYFGPGTRLTVT.

This clone came up many times. The read falls 3 residues short of the CDR3 end, and the missing part is taken from the germline J gene. This rearrangement joins TRBV11-3 to TRBJ2-2, with D maybe TRBD2 (6 bases). Germline lookup yields CDR1 SGHNT and CDR2 YENEEA. The CDR3 is 15 residues long. The V end was cut by 3 bases, the J end by 0 bases, with 8 bases between. CDR3 residues: CASSLAGTNTGELFF. The CDR3 DNA, read in part, is TGTGCCAGCAGCTTGGCGGGAACGAACACCGGGGAG.

This clone occurred many times. The read gets to within 3 residues of the CDR3 end, and the germline J gene fills in the rest. This chain connects TRBV6-2 or TRBV6-3 to TRBJ2-3; D gene uncertain. Trimming shortened V by 5 bases and J by 2 bases, and 11 bases separated the two germline ends. The CDR3 length is 14 residues. Per the germline V gene, CDR1 is MNHEY and CDR2 is SVGEGT. CDR3 amino acids: CASSRGGLTDTQYF. Partial CDR3 DNA: TGTGCCAGCAGTCGAGGCGGCCTCACAGATACG.